The sequence of this TCR beta chain was determined in a study of blood T cell repertoires in COVID-19. Study-level information: Spain, Italy and the United States supplied samples that represented acute and convalescent COVID-19.

CDR1 and CDR2 from the germline V gene are SGHRS and YFSETQ. The trim removed 4 bases at V and 5 bases at J, leaving 9 bases unmatched. The CDR3 totals 15 residues. Profiling relied on immunoSEQ multiplex PCR, and the TCRdb table lists in-frame clones only, not all of them. This sample yields 230,000 or so clones, of which roughly four fifths are seen a single time; 4% to 5.5% belongs to the top ten. V usage is TRBV5-1 and J usage is TRBJ1-1; 9 nucleotides line up with TRBD1. The sample comprised peripheral blood. The sequence derives from a man aged 50 or older with active or convalescent COVID-19. Here the CDR3 DNA reads TGCGCCAGCAGCATCCGGGACAGGGCGGTAACTGAAGCTTTCTTT. Its protein is CASSIRDRAVTEAFF.